This TCR beta chain was found in a study of OX40 agonist ivuxolimab in advanced cancers. Looking at the study overall: Patients got intravenous ivuxolimab at 0.01 to 10 mg/kg every 2 weeks. Study-wide points: Those patients achieving a partial response at 0.1-3.0 mg/kg showed among the lowest clonal expansion. In CD8+ T cells, expanded clones were on average more numerous than in CD4+. Clones of CD4+ and CD8+ blood T cells grew by week 6 at doses of 0.1 to 3.0 mg/kg.

Method: immunoSEQ multiplex PCR; TCRdb's copy keeps in-frame clones and lacks some. The profile covers 48,000 or so clones, with about 83% appearing a single time and approximately 1.2% taken by the ten largest. A note on this clone: No antigen is known for it.

The CDR3 has 15 amino acids. V was shortened by 4 bases and J by 5 bases, with 17 bases between the two germline ends. Germline-derived CDR1 and CDR2 are MNHNY and SVGAGI (reference sequence). The rearrangement links TRBV6-6 to TRBJ1-1, with D possibly TRBD1 on 5 matching bases. Sequencing used CD4+ or CD8+ T cells sorted from blood, obtained in a trial of the OX40 agonist ivuxolimab. The receptor's source is an adult with an advanced solid tumor such as melanoma, head and neck, liver or kidney cancer. CDR3 region: CASSSPGGAQTEAFF. The DNA of the CDR3 is TGTGCCAGCAGTTCCCCAGGTGGGGCACAGACTGAAGCTTTCTTT.